The 8 T cell receptor beta chains below come from one sample, sequenced in a study of cytomegalovirus exposure and HLA in healthy donors. Researchers ran the PCR with 60 Vbeta and 13 Jbeta primers. Generated by immunoSEQ multiplex PCR, the TCRdb table keeps only in-frame clones and is missing some. There are roughly 140,000 clones in the sample; 80% occur only once, and around 4.9% lies in the top ten. Material for sequencing was PBMCs. These TCRs come from a male donor in good health and CMV-seronegative.

The CDR3 reads CASSQKQGFGYEQYF. CDR3 sequence (DNA): TGCGCCAGCAGCCAAAAACAGGGGTTTGGGTACGAGCAGTACTTC. The rearrangement links TRBV4-3 to TRBJ2-7, with 7 bases identical to TRBD1. The ends lost 2 bases at V and 4 bases at J; junction bases unmatched: 8. Per germline, CDR1 LGHNA and CDR2 YSLEER. The CDR3 is 15 amino acids.

This clone occurred a few times. The chain employs TRBV25-1 and TRBJ2-2; D gene ambiguous. Trimming took off 5 bases at V and 1 base at J, with 8 bases between the two ends. CDR1 is MGHDK, CDR2 SYGVNS, per germline. CDR3 size: 14 residues. CDR3: CASSYSVNTGELFF. In DNA form, the CDR3 reads TGTGCCAGCAGTTACTCCGTGAACACCGGGGAGCTGTTTTTT.

The chain is built from TRBV11-2 and TRBJ1-1, with D tentatively TRBD1 (5 bases). CDR1 and CDR2 (germline): SGHAT, FQNNGV. The CDR3 is 14 amino acids. The V end was cut by 5 bases, the J end by 3 bases, with 13 bases between. The CDR3 reads CASSLNGGYTEAFF. For the CDR3, the DNA is TGTGCCAGCAGCCTAAACGGGGGGTACACTGAAGCTTTCTTT.

This CDR3 is CASSSASGFDSGNTIYF. The CDR3, as DNA: TGTGCCAGCAGCTCCGCTTCAGGTTTCGACTCTGGAAACACCATATATTTT. V usage is TRBV11-2 and J usage is TRBJ1-3; D is uncertain. The ends were cut back, 4 bases at V and 0 bases at J, with 16 bases in the middle. The CDR3 consists of 17 residues. CDR1 is SGHAT and CDR2 is FQNNGV in the germline V gene. Together with reference TRBV11-2 and TRBJ1-3, the CDR3 gives the full variable domain: EAGVAQSPRYKIIEKRQSVAFWCNPISGHATLYWYQQILGQGPKLLIQFQNNGVVDDSQLPKDRFSAERLKGVDSTLKIQPAKLEDSAVYLCASSSASGFDSGNTIYFGEGSWLTVV.

The gene calls are TRBV6-4 and TRBJ2-2; the D gene is possibly TRBD1 (5 bases). CDR3 size: 14 residues. V was trimmed by 3 bases and J by 1 base, leaving 6 bases between them. Per the germline V gene, CDR1 is MRHNA and CDR2 is SNTAGT. The CDR3: CASSETVNTGELFF. CDR3 nucleotide sequence: TGTGCCAGCAGTGAGACAGTGAACACCGGGGAGCTGTTTTTT.

This sequence joins TRBV7-9 and TRBJ2-5; 10 nucleotides agree with TRBD1. The trim removed 5 bases at V and 5 bases at J, leaving 5 bases unmatched. This CDR3 spans 14 amino acids. Germline values: CDR1 SEHNR, CDR2 FQNEAQ (reference sequence). The CDR3 protein is CASSDRGLVETQYF. The CDR3 DNA reads as TGTGCCAGCAGCGACAGGGGGCTTGTGGAGACCCAGTACTTC.

This chain joins TRBV4-1 and TRBJ1-6; D gene ambiguous. This CDR3 spans 16 amino acids. V was clipped by 4 bases and J by 0 bases, with 10 bases between them. The germline V gene encodes CDR1 MGHRA and CDR2 YSYEKL. CDR3 region: CASSPDRGSYNSPLHF. For the CDR3, the DNA is TGCGCCAGCAGCCCGGACCGGGGCTCCTATAATTCACCCCTCCACTTT.

A few counts support this clone. The chain joins TRBV21-1 to TRBJ2-7; the D call TRBD1 from the table was never checked on the DNA. TRBV21-1 is reported as a pseudogene. This CDR3 has 14 amino acids. CDR3 residues: CASSKADTDYEQYF. The CDR3 DNA reads TGTGCCAGCAGCAAGGCGGACACCGACTACGAGCAGTACTTC.